The 15 T cell receptor beta chains listed next were all sequenced from one sample in a study of cytomegalovirus exposure and HLA in healthy donors. TCRdb keeps only in-frame clones here, not all; method: immunoSEQ multiplex PCR. The table records 110,000 to 150,000 clones, approximately 87% of them present only once. The specimen was PBMCs. The receptor set was obtained from a man aged 18 to 29 in good health and CMV-seronegative.

The V gene is TRBV15, the J gene TRBJ1-2; 7 positions agree with TRBD1. V lost 3 bases, J lost 5 bases, and 6 bases stayed unmatched. Germline V gives CDR1 LNHNV, CDR2 YYDKDF (reference sequence). CDR3 length: 14 amino acids. The chain's CDR3 is CATSREGGGYGYTF. Written as DNA, the CDR3 is TGTGCCACCAGCAGGGAAGGGGGCGGGTATGGCTACACCTTC.

This chain links TRBV18 with TRBJ2-6; 7 bases are shared with TRBD1. The CDR3 is 17 residues long. After removal of 6 bases from V and 4 bases from J, the junction contained 12 bases not matched to a gene. CDR1 is KGHSH and CDR2 is LQKENI in the germline V gene. This CDR3 is CASSSGQPRAGANVLTF. CDR3 coding DNA: TGTGCCAGCTCCTCGGGACAGCCCAGAGCCGGGGCCAACGTCCTGACTTTC.

The table lists this clone with a count of one. Written as DNA, the CDR3 is TGTGCCAGCAGTTACTCGAACAGGGGGCGATCATACTACTTC. Translating gives CASSYSNRGRSYYF. The V call is TRBV6-6, the J call TRBJ2-7, with 9 bases aligning to TRBD1. The CDR3 covers 14 residues. Germline CDR1 is MNHNY and CDR2 is SVGAGI (reference sequence). Trimming at V came to 0 bases and at J to 13 bases, leaving 10 bases not matched to a gene.

Here the CDR3 DNA reads TGTGCCAGCAGCTTAGTGGCGACAGCCGATGGCTACACCTTC. This encodes CASSLVATADGYTF. The J gene is TRBJ1-2, the V gene TRBV7-9; TRBD1 might be the D (5 bases). Germline V lookup: CDR1 SEHNR, CDR2 FQNEAQ (reference sequence). The CDR3 runs 14 residues. V shed 1 base and J shed 6 bases, with 12 bases lying between them.

This chain links TRBV6-5 with TRBJ2-1; perhaps TRBD1 as D (6 bases). Trimming removed 6 bases from V and 4 bases from J, with 16 bases in between. The CDR3 covers 15 residues. In germline, CDR1 is MNHEY, CDR2 SVGAGI. The CDR3 spells CASSFRGPPYNEQFF. The DNA of the CDR3 is TGTGCCAGCAGCTTCAGGGGTCCTCCGTACAATGAGCAGTTCTTC.

The CDR3 loop is CASSFKTLYSPLHF. The CDR3 region has the DNA TGTGCCAGCAGTTTTAAGACTCTATATTCACCCCTCCACTTT. The chain carries TRBV27 and TRBJ1-6; D uncertain. The germline V gene has CDR1 MNHEY and CDR2 SMNVEV (reference sequence). CDR3 size: 14 residues. The ends were cut back, 3 bases at V and 8 bases at J, with 11 bases in the middle.

This clone appeared once. The chain uses TRBV6-6 and TRBJ2-5, with D possibly matching TRBD1 (5 bases). Trimming removed 3 bases from V and 3 bases from J, with 17 bases in between. Germline V CDR1 and CDR2: MNHNY, SVGAGI (reference sequence). This CDR3 has 16 residues. CDR3 bases: TGTGCCAGCAGTTATCCCGCACAGGCATCCGAAGAGACCCAGTACTTC. This gives the protein CASSYPAQASEETQYF.

This clone was counted a few times. The V call is TRBV7-9, the J call TRBJ1-1, with D perhaps TRBD1 (5 bases). The CDR3 has 16 amino acids. The V and J ends lost 5 bases and 0 bases respectively, with 16 bases between them. Germline CDR1 SEHNR, CDR2 FQNEAQ (reference sequence). CDR3: CASSLRQGGVNTEAFF. In DNA form, the CDR3 reads TGTGCCAGCAGCCTTAGGCAGGGCGGTGTGAACACTGAAGCTTTCTTT.

This clone has just one count. The rearrangement uses TRBV10-3 and TRBJ2-2; TRBD2 might be the D (6 bases). This CDR3 spans 16 amino acids. Germline lookup yields CDR1 ENHRY and CDR2 SYGVKD. Trimming pared 8 bases from V and 9 bases from J, leaving 25 bases between. CDR3 in amino acids: CAISGLSTEGNRELFF. CDR3 nucleotides: TGTGCCATCTCTGGGTTATCAACGGAGGGCAACCGGGAGCTGTTTTTT.

The chain has TRBV5-7 and TRBJ2-7, with TRBD2 identical over 12 bases. TRBV5-7 is marked as an open reading frame, function uncertain. Trimming cost V 4 bases and J 1 base; bases outside gene matches: 6. The CDR3 contains 16 residues. In DNA form, the CDR3 reads TGTGCCAGCAGCCAACCGGGACTAGCGGGTTCCTACGAGCAGTACTTC. Its translation is CASSQPGLAGSYEQYF.

This sequence joins TRBV11-2 and TRBJ1-2; 7 bases fit TRBD1. Germline trimming cut 6 bases from V and 7 bases from J; bases unmatched to any gene: 8. Germline loops: CDR1 SGHAT, CDR2 FQNNGV. The CDR3 sequence is 13 residues long. The chain's CDR3 is CASRSNRGRGYTF. In DNA, the CDR3 is TGTGCCAGCAGGAGTAACAGGGGACGTGGCTACACCTTC.

This clone came up once. This chain links TRBV28 with TRBJ2-5; 9 bases map to TRBD1. The CDR3 length is 14 residues. Germline-derived CDR1 and CDR2 are MDHEN and SYDVKM. Trimming took 5 bases from V and 3 from J; bases not matched to a gene: 4. CDR3 region: CASSNRGQEETQYF. As DNA, the CDR3 is TGTGCCAGCAGTAACAGGGGGCAGGAAGAGACCCAGTACTTC.

The sample holds one count of this clone. The chain is built from TRBV20-1 and TRBJ2-1; weak D call: TRBD2 (5 bases). V lost 3 bases, J lost 10 bases, and 10 bases lay in between. Looked up from germline, CDR1 is DFQATT and CDR2 is SNEGSKA (reference sequence). This CDR3 has 11 amino acids. The CDR3 protein is CSASRIAEQFF. The CDR3 region has the DNA TGCAGTGCTAGTCGAATAGCGGAGCAGTTCTTC.

The chain uses TRBV29-1 and TRBJ1-4, with D tentatively TRBD1 (5 bases). V lost 4 bases, J lost 8 bases, and 11 bases lay in between. Germline loops: CDR1 SQVTM, CDR2 ANQGSEA. CDR3 length: 12 amino acids. CDR3 sequence: CSVAGAMEKLFF. CDR3 bases: TGCAGCGTTGCTGGGGCTATGGAAAAACTGTTTTTT.

The rearrangement links TRBV25-1 to TRBJ2-7; D is unclear. The V end lost 0 bases, the J end lost 2 bases, and 14 bases lay between the germline ends. The CDR3 extends over 16 amino acids. CDR1 is MGHDK, CDR2 SYGVNS, per germline. This CDR3 reads CASSEYRSATPYEQYF. CDR3 coding DNA: TGTGCCAGCAGTGAATACAGATCGGCGACACCCTACGAGCAGTACTTC.